This T cell receptor beta chain was captured in a study of cytomegalovirus exposure and HLA in healthy donors. Study conclusions and caveats: Later analysis indicated greater clonal expansion among HLA-associated TCR beta chains than among equally common other chains. Analyses of presence/absence relied on an assumption of roughly uniform sequencing depth across donors. As a later analysis showed, a missense DCLRE1C variant was linked to trimming of TCR beta V- and J-genes.

This CDR3 spans 15 amino acids. The germline V gene has CDR1 MNHNS and CDR2 SASEGT. V shed 4 bases, J shed 4 bases, and the junction held 7 bases outside the gene matches. The PCR employed 60 Vbeta primers together with 13 Jbeta primers. Sequencing was performed with immunoSEQ multiplex PCR; in TCRdb, only in-frame clones are kept and a portion is missing. There are over 150,000 clones in the sample; 60% to 85% occur only once, and over 1.5% lies in the top ten. In its sample, this clone was seen a few times. Its antigen is undetermined. V is TRBV6-1 and J is TRBJ1-2; 9 bases fit TRBD1. This receptor was identified in a girl between 10 and 17 years old in good health and CMV-seropositive. Sequenced input: PBMCs. In DNA form, the CDR3 reads TGTGCCAGCAGTGCAGGACAGGGGTTTAGCTATGGCTACACCTTC. Its protein is CASSAGQGFSYGYTF.